This paragraph reports one T cell receptor (beta chain). What it binds is not known. This sample is drawn from a study of T cell responses to AZD1222 COVID-19 vaccine. Whole-study findings and limits: Baseline seropositives among AZD1222 recipients totaled only five to seven. A reported finding is that nearly half of spike-specific TCRs target unmutated variant regions.

V trimming: 4 bases; J trimming: 7 bases; junction bases outside the gene matches: 12. The CDR3 totals 16 residues. Germline assignment: CDR1 SGHKS and CDR2 YYEKEE (reference sequence). Produced via immunoSEQ multiplex PCR; TCRdb's table is partial and in-frame only. Seen here are approximately 140,000 clones, around 92% observed once, and the top ten hold more than 2.5%. The V gene is TRBV5-5, the J gene TRBJ2-1; 9 nucleotides line up with TRBD1. This receptor was identified in an adult in good health. The sequencing here drew on peripheral blood, taken on day 0 of AZD1222 vaccination. CDR3 nucleotides: TGTGCCAGCAGCCCCTACAACAGGGGGCCGTCTAATGAGCAGTTCTTC. Protein product: CASSPYNRGPSNEQFF.